One T cell receptor beta chain is described in this entry. This record comes from a study of blood T cell repertoires in COVID-19. Sequenced by immunoSEQ multiplex PCR; TCRdb stores in-frame clones only, minus some. The sample has roughly 250,000 clones, around nine tenths seen once; the top ten hold 1.5% to 2%. The germline V gene has CDR1 SGHTA and CDR2 FQGNSA. CDR3 length: 13 amino acids. V was pared by 4 bases and J by 4 bases, with 10 bases between. Self-reported history from a screening survey and questionnaire set each donor's cohort. The specimen sequenced was PBMCs or T cells enriched from blood (not recorded which). The source of this sequence is a woman aged 45-65 years who had recovered from COVID-19. The chain couples TRBV7-2 to TRBJ1-1, with a possible D match to TRBD1 (6 bases). This chain's CDR3 is CASSSFRGTEAFF. CDR3 bases: TGTGCCAGCAGCTCCTTCAGGGGCACTGAAGCTTTCTTT.